The clone carrying this T cell receptor (beta chain) was seen a few times. Its matching antigen is unknown. The sample is drawn from a study of regulatory and conventional T cells in RAG deficiency. Some clones are missing from TCRdb's copy, which holds only in-frame ones; the method was immunoSEQ multiplex PCR. The sample has around 31,000 clones, 80% to 90% seen once. The study, taken as a whole, reports: In Omenn syndrome, Treg and Tconv repertoires overlapped >85%.

This sample also belongs to another study, concerning regulatory T cells. That paper notes: The primer mix had 52 TRBV and 13 TRBJ primers.

The TCR was taken from a human donor in good health. Sequenced sample: CD8+ T cells sorted from blood.

CDR3 nucleotide sequence: TGTGCCACCAGCAGCGCTGACCATAGGGGAAGGCCCGAGCAGTACTTC. Translating it yields CATSSADHRGRPEQYF. The rearrangement links TRBV15 to TRBJ2-7; D may be TRBD1 (5 bases). The CDR3 is 16 residues long. V dropped 3 bases and J dropped 6 bases, with 21 bases sitting between them. CDR1 is LNHNV, CDR2 YYDKDF, per germline (reference sequence).